This TCR beta chain derives from a study of siplizumab effects on memory and regulatory T cells. The study, taken as a whole, reports: Proliferating Tregs in siplizumab cultures were never verified as suppressive. Significant reduction of alloreactive sequences traceable to unstimulated CD4+ memory cells was observed with siplizumab. A mean of about 62% of mappable alloreactive CD4+ clones were Treg-derived with siplizumab, compared with less than 30% in controls.

TCRdb's table, derived via immunoSEQ multiplex PCR, lists solely in-frame clones and lacks some. The table has some 100,000 clones, about nine tenths seen once; the top ten hold 12%. With respect to this clone: The antigen is unknown.

The CDR3 spans 16 residues. Germline V CDR1 and CDR2: SGHAT, FQDESV (reference sequence). V lost 5 bases to trimming and J lost 5 bases; unmatched junction nucleotides: 10. Sequenced input: non-Treg CD4+ T cells sorted from blood. This clonotype was obtained from a human donor in good health. This rearrangement joins TRBV11-1 to TRBJ1-1, with 11 nucleotides matching TRBD1. The CDR3 DNA follows: TGTGCCAGCAGCCAGTTTCAGGACAGGGGGCTAACTGAAGCTTTCTTT. Translated: CASSQFQDRGLTEAFF. Filled out from reference TRBV11-1 and TRBJ1-1, the complete variable domain reads EAEVAQSPRYKITEKSQAVAFWCDPISGHATLYWYRQILGQGPELLVQFQDESVVDDSQLPKDRFSAERLKGVDSTLKIQPAELGDSAMYLCASSQFQDRGLTEAFFGQGTRLTVV.